These T cell receptor beta chains were read from a single sample in a study of shared clonotypes between healthy human individuals. Libraries were prepared by immunoSEQ multiplex PCR; TCRdb keeps only in-frame clonotypes and omits some of them. The sample gives some 2,400,000 clones, almost 96% of which show up once; around 0.13% is in the top ten. The sample taken for sequencing was naive CD4+ T cells sorted from blood. Receptors originate from a man aged 18 to 29 in good health. CDR3s include the opening cysteine and the closing phenylalanine or tryptophan. A D gene is named only where the DNA matches it firmly. Size is stated for part of the rows, as once, few or many counts, or as a class when the clone is expanded.

>TRBJ1-1|TRBV25-1|TRBD1|16|few
TGTGCCAGCAGTGAAAACGTTGGGACAGGGGGCTCTGAAGCTTTCTTT
CASSENVGTGGSEAFF
>TRBJ2-7|TRBV19|NA|13|NA
TGTGCCAGTAGTATAGATCGGAGGTACGAGCAGTACTTC
CASSIDRRYEQYF
>TRBJ1-2|TRBV27|TRBD1|19|NA
TGTGCCAGCAGTTCCACTACTACATCAACCGGGACAGGGATCTATGGCTACACCTTC
CASSSTTTSTGTGIYGYTF
>TRBJ2-5|TRBV29-1|NA|12|NA
TGCAGCGCGATCCCACTACAAGAGACCCAGTACTTC
CSAIPLQETQYF
>TRBJ2-5|TRBV4-3|TRBD1|14|NA
TGCGCCAGCAGCCAACTGACAGGGGAAGAGACCCAGTACTTC
CASSQLTGEETQYF
>TRBJ2-7|TRBV9|TRBD2|13|once
TGTGCCAGCAGTACTGCGGGAGGGCCCCAGCAGTACTTC
CASSTAGGPQQYF
>TRBJ1-4|TRBV2|NA|15|NA
TGTGCCAGCAGTGAAGTCGGACTTAGGGGTGAAAAACTGTTTTTT
CASSEVGLRGEKLFF
>TRBJ2-5|TRBV5-1|TRBD2|16|NA
TGCGCCAGCAGCCCTGGACTAGCGGGGATCCAAGAGACCCAGTACTTC
CASSPGLAGIQETQYF
>TRBJ2-2|TRBV19|NA|16|NA
TGTGCCAGTAGTTTTGACTCGGCCCCGAGAACCGGGGAGCTGTTTTTT
CASSFDSAPRTGELFF
>TRBJ1-2|TRBV2|TRBD1|15|NA
TGTGCCAGCATCATAAACCGGGACAGCGTCTATGGCTACACCTTC
CASIINRDSVYGYTF
>TRBJ2-6|TRBV5-1|NA|16|NA
TGCGCCAGCAGCCCTTCGACGGCCTCTGGGGCCAACGTCCTGACTTTC
CASSPSTASGANVLTF
>TRBJ2-7|TRBV6-5|NA|12|NA
TGTGCCAGCAGGGGGGTTAGGGGGGAGCAGTACTTC
CASRGVRGEQYF
>TRBJ2-3|TRBV5-4|TRBD2|16|NA
TGTGCCAGCAGCTTGCCCAGCGGGAGGGGGTCAGATACGCAGTATTTT
CASSLPSGRGSDTQYF
>TRBJ1-3|TRBV29-1|NA|14|NA
TGCAGCGTTATCCGGGGACCTACTGGAAACACCATATATTTT
CSVIRGPTGNTIYF
>TRBJ1-5|TRBV7-2|TRBD1|15|NA
TGTGCCAGCAGCTTAGGCAGGGGGTCCCATCAGCCCCAGCATTTT
CASSLGRGSHQPQHF
>TRBJ2-5|TRBV4-1|TRBD2|19|NA
TGCGCCAGCAGCCAAGAGCCTAGCGGGGGCCCGGGCGCACAAGAGACCCAGTACTTC
CASSQEPSGGPGAQETQYF
>TRBJ2-3|TRBV27|NA|16|NA
TGTGCCAGCAGTTCGACCGGGACATTTTTTCCAGATACGCAGTATTTT
CASSSTGTFFPDTQYF
>TRBJ2-5|TRBV5-1|NA|14|NA
TGCGCCAGCAGCTTGTTGGGTGCCGGGGAGACCCAGTACTTC
CASSLLGAGETQYF
>TRBJ2-7|TRBV6-5|NA|13|NA
TGTGCCAGCAGTTACGGGGCGCGGTACGAGCAGTACTTC
CASSYGARYEQYF
>TRBJ2-5|TRBV11-2|NA|15|NA
TGTGCCAGCAGCTACGCTGGGGGGTACCAAGAGACCCAGTACTTC
CASSYAGGYQETQYF
>TRBJ1-2|TRBV4-2|TRBD1|16|NA
TGTGCCAGCAGCCAAGAGGACAGGGGGCTTCGGTATGGCTACACCTTC
CASSQEDRGLRYGYTF
>TRBJ2-7|TRBV25-1|NA|12|NA
TGTGCCAGCAGTGAATCCCCGGGACTTACGCTGTTC
CASSESPGLTLF